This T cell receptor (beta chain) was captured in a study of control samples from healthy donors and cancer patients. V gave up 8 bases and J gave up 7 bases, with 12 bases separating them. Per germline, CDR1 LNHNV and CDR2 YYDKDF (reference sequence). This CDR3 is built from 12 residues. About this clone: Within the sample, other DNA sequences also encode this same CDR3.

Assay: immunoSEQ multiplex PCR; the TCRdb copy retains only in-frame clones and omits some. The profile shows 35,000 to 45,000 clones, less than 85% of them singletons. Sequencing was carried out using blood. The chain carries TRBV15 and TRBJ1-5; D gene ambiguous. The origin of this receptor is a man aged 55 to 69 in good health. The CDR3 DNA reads TGTGCCACCGAGGAGGGCGGGCAGCCCCAGCATTTT. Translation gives CATEEGGQPQHF.